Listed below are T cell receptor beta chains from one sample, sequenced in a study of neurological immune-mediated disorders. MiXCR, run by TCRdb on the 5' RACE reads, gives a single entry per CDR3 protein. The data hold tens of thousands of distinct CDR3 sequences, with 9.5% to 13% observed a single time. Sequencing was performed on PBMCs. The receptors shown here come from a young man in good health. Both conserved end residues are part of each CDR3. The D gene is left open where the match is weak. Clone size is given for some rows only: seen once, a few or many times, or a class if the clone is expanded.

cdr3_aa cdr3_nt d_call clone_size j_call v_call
CASSYLAEGGQGIWETQYF TGTGCCAGCAGTTACTTGGCGGAAGGGGGGCAGGGGATTTGGGAGACCCAGTACTTC . many TRBJ2-5 TRBV6-6
CASSYSDYTQYF TGTGCCAGCAGTTACTCGGATTATACGCAGTATTTT . many TRBJ2-3 TRBV6-6
CASSPPGSGRFNEQFF TGTGCCAGCAGCCCCCCCGGCAGCGGGAGGTTTAATGAGCAGTTCTTC TRBD2 many TRBJ2-1 TRBV7-3
CATSDPAGGNTGELFF TGTGCCACCAGTGATCCGGCCGGTGGGAACACCGGGGAGCTGTTTTTT . many TRBJ2-2 TRBV24-1
CSVTLLSETQYF TGCAGCGTTACCCTATTATCAGAGACCCAGTACTTC . many TRBJ2-5 TRBV29-1
CASSPRGGANTGELFF TGTGCCAGCAGCCCCCGGGGGGGAGCGAACACCGGGGAGCTGTTTTTT TRBD2 many TRBJ2-2 TRBV7-9
CSARVAGGQEDTQYF TGCAGTGCTAGAGTAGCGGGAGGGCAGGAAGATACGCAGTATTTT TRBD2 many TRBJ2-3 TRBV20-1
CASSSPGQGAHEQYF TGTGCCAGCAGCTCCCCGGGACAGGGGGCCCACGAGCAGTACTTC TRBD1 many TRBJ2-7 TRBV7-9
CASSPPLGRGEQYF TGTGCCAGCTCACCACCGCTAGGAAGGGGCGAGCAGTACTTC . many TRBJ2-7 TRBV18
CSARKGLAVKETQYF TGCAGTGCTAGAAAGGGACTAGCGGTAAAAGAGACCCAGTACTTC TRBD2 many TRBJ2-5 TRBV20-1
CASSRGLGGMFFF TGTGCCAGCAGCAGGGGACTCGGGGGAATGTTTTTCTTC . many TRBJ2-1 TRBV7-8
CASSLNWYDITSYEQYF TGTGCCAGCAGCTTGAATTGGTATGACATAACTTCCTACGAGCAGTACTTC . many TRBJ2-7 TRBV5-5
CSVEDLGDTQYF TGCAGCGTTGAAGATCTAGGAGATACGCAGTATTTT . many TRBJ2-3 TRBV29-1
CAIQGSSNQPQHF TGTGCCATCCAGGGGAGTAGCAATCAGCCCCAGCATTTT . many TRBJ1-5 TRBV10-3
CSVETGDYGYTF TGCAGCGTTGAGACAGGCGACTATGGCTACACCTTC . many TRBJ1-2 TRBV29-1
CASSFRRNTEAFF TGTGCCAGCAGTTTCAGGAGGAACACTGAAGCTTTCTTT . many TRBJ1-1 TRBV12-3/TRBV12-4
CASSVLAGADEQFF TGTGCCAGCAGTGTTCTAGCGGGAGCCGATGAGCAGTTCTTC TRBD2 . TRBJ2-1 TRBV6-4
CAWILGGGGETQYF TGTGCCTGGATTCTTGGCGGGGGTGGAGAGACCCAGTACTTC TRBD2 . TRBJ2-5 TRBV30
CATSDPRGSGRGTDTQYF TGTGCCACCAGTGATCCCAGGGGGAGCGGGAGGGGCACAGATACGCAGTATTTT TRBD2 many TRBJ2-3 TRBV24-1
CSAGDRDQPQHF TGCAGCGCCGGGGACAGGGACCAGCCCCAGCATTTT TRBD1 . TRBJ1-5 TRBV29-1
CASSSGLAGIGNTGELFF TGCGCCAGCAGCTCCGGACTAGCGGGAATTGGGAACACCGGGGAGCTGTTTTTT TRBD2 many TRBJ2-2 TRBV5-1
CASSLDAGSFAEAFF TGCGCCAGCAGCTTGGATGCCGGTTCTTTCGCTGAAGCTTTCTTT . many TRBJ1-1 TRBV5-1
CASSRTGIDTQYF TGTGCCAGCAGTCGGACGGGTATAGATACGCAGTATTTT . many TRBJ2-3 TRBV7-2
CASSLTGEHFYGYTF TGTGCCAGCAGTTTGACCGGAGAACACTTCTATGGCTACACCTTC . many TRBJ1-2 TRBV27
CSALRDSGANVLTF TGCAGTGCTCTCCGGGACTCTGGGGCCAACGTCCTGACTTTC . many TRBJ2-6 TRBV20-1
CASSYIPGQGETQYF TGCGCCAGCAGCTACATACCCGGGCAAGGAGAGACCCAGTACTTC . . TRBJ2-5 TRBV5-1
CASRQNTNTGELFF TGTGCCAGCAGACAGAATACGAACACCGGGGAGCTGTTTTTT . . TRBJ2-2 TRBV7-3
CASSQDQAGSSYEQYF TGTGCCAGCAGCCAAGACCAAGCGGGGAGCTCCTACGAGCAGTACTTC TRBD2 many TRBJ2-7 TRBV4-2
CASSDLSGTLQETQYF TGTGCCAGCAGTGATCTTAGCGGGACCCTCCAAGAGACCCAGTACTTC TRBD2 many TRBJ2-5 TRBV2
CASSQDEAGGPSETQYF TGTGCCAGCAGCCAAGATGAAGCGGGAGGGCCCTCGGAGACCCAGTACTTC TRBD2 many TRBJ2-5 TRBV3-1
CSIQAPGNSRNTEAFF TGCAGCATACAAGCGCCGGGGAACAGTAGAAACACTGAAGCTTTCTTT . . TRBJ1-1 TRBV20-1
CASSVLAGGPYEQYF TGTGCCAGCAGCGTTCTAGCGGGAGGGCCCTACGAGCAGTACTTC TRBD2 many TRBJ2-7 TRBV7-6
CASSPALAKNIQYF TGTGCCAGCAGCCCGGCTTTAGCCAAAAACATTCAGTACTTC . . TRBJ2-4 TRBV7-2
CAIGGQGNTIYF TGTGCCATCGGGGGACAGGGAAACACCATATATTTT TRBD1 many TRBJ1-3 TRBV10-3
CSVDPTGASYEQYF TGCAGCGTTGACCCGACAGGGGCCTCCTACGAGCAGTACTTC TRBD1 many TRBJ2-7 TRBV29-1
CASSIQGARRAFF TGTGCCAGCAGCATACAGGGGGCGCGGAGAGCTTTCTTT TRBD1 few TRBJ1-1 TRBV28
CSARGATGTEAFF TGCAGTGCTAGGGGGGCTACGGGCACTGAAGCTTTCTTT . . TRBJ1-1 TRBV20-1